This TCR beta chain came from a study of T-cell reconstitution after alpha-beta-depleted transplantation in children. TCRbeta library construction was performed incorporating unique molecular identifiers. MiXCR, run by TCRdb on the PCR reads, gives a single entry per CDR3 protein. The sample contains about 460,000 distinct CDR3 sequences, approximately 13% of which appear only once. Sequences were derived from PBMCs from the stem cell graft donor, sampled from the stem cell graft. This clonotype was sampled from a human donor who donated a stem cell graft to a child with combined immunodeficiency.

DNA of the CDR3: TGTGCCAGCAGGGACCCTAGAAATGAGCAGTTCTTC. Encoded protein: CASRDPRNEQFF. The chain joins TRBV6-2 or TRBV6-3 to TRBJ2-1, with unresolved D. Germline V gene data show CDR1 as MNHEY and CDR2 as SVGEGT. The CDR3 runs to 12 residues. V lost 6 bases to trimming and J lost 7 bases, with 10 bases between them.